The entry below describes one T cell receptor (beta chain). What it binds is unknown. The data are from a study of shared clonotypes between healthy human individuals. Study at large: CD8 memory received one plate per donor, CD8 naive two, CD4 memory three and CD4 naive three. Study-wide results and caveats: Around 5.4% of naive CD4 clonotypes were common to a handful of donors.

Generated by immunoSEQ multiplex PCR, the TCRdb table keeps only in-frame clones and is missing some. This sample has some 2.3 million clones, with 80% to 95% found just once. CDR3 length: 17 amino acids. The germline V and J ends were trimmed by 2 bases and 0 bases, with 14 bases remaining between them. CDR1 and CDR2 (germline): GTSNPN, SVGIG (reference sequence). This chain uses TRBV30 with TRBJ2-6; D possibly uses TRBD1 or TRBD2 (5 bases each). The source is a man between 18 and 35 years old in good health. Some clones in this sample may be carry-over from other donors' samples. Sequencing input: naive CD4+ T cells from PBMCs. Subset noted: CD45RA+ positively selected. CDR3 DNA sequence: TGTGCCTGGAGTTTGAGGGGATCAAGCTCTGGGGCCAACGTCCTGACTTTC. Translated: CAWSLRGSSSGANVLTF.